This T cell receptor (beta chain) stems from a study of T cell clones after liver transplantation. Produced via immunoSEQ multiplex PCR; TCRdb's table is partial and in-frame only. The table records 20,000 to 25,000 clones, more than 65% of them present only once. V was cut by 2 bases and J by 0 bases, with 11 bases left in between. Germline V gives CDR1 MGHRA, CDR2 YSYEKL. The CDR3 covers 16 residues. Points on this clone: Its target is not known.

Study-level findings and limits: A larger donor-reactive than third-party decline suggested partial antigen-specific deletion. Rather than being deleted, graft donor-reactive T cells may have moved into the graft.

The origin of this receptor is a human patient who received a liver transplant. Some T cells could come from the graft donor. This chain uses TRBV4-1 with TRBJ1-5; D is undetermined. Sequencing was performed on CD8+ T cells from blood, taken roughly 56 months after liver transplant. CDR3 coding DNA: TGCGCCAGCAGCCAACACAGACTGGATAGCAATCAGCCCCAGCATTTT. This codes for CASSQHRLDSNQPQHF.